The T cell receptor (beta chain) described here comes from a study of CD8+ T cells in alopecia areata. Extraction and reverse transcription of RNA yielded cDNA as the sequencing template. Profiling relied on immunoSEQ multiplex PCR, and the TCRdb table lists in-frame clones only, not all of them. The sample yields about 150,000 clones, roughly 58% seen once. The V end lost 3 bases, the J end lost 5 bases, and 16 bases lay between the germline ends. The CDR3 consists of 15 residues. Germline V CDR1 and CDR2: MDHEN, SYDVKM. The J gene is TRBJ1-2, the V gene TRBV28; no firm D call. This receptor was obtained from a human donor in good health. Sequenced material: CD8+ T cells sorted from blood. This CDR3 reads CASSFQQHDPYGYTF. CDR3 DNA: TGTGCCAGCAGTTTTCAACAGCATGATCCTTATGGCTACACCTTC.